Sequencing of this T cell receptor beta chain was carried out in a study of blood T cell repertoires in COVID-19 (dated by TCRdb to the early 2020s). Some background on the complete study: The collaborator samples originated in the United States, Italy and Spain and spanned the acute and convalescent phases of COVID-19. The prospective study material was composed of cDNA or gDNA derived from T cells, B-cell-depleted T cells, or PBMCs. The dataset comprised deeply sampled blood TCRbeta repertoires from subjects exposed to, actively infected with, or recovered from COVID-19. The repertoires were released in a freely available public database meant as a resource for research on the immune response to SARS-CoV-2. The samples were drawn from two sources: the first 160 participants of the ongoing ImmuneRACE study, and some 1,300 subjects contributed by 6 global collaborators. The sample metadata nearly always contained a de-identified subject ID, COVID-19 status, age in years and sex. Where HLA class I and class II types were available, the types were taken from metadata supplied by the sample provider, not from assay-based typing. Broad study findings and their caveats: Clinical and demographic metadata were provided uncurated, with the amount varying by source and participant.

TCRbeta CDR3 regions were amplified from genomic DNA by means of the immunoSEQ Assay, a bias-controlled multiplex PCR. Concerning the study's data processing: Nucleated cell counts per sample were estimated from amplification of reference gene primers within the assay. To quantify the absolute abundance of each unique TCRbeta CDR3 rearrangement, sequence reads were collapsed and filtered. Productive Simpson clonality was computed per sample as the square root of Simpson's diversity index over productive rearrangements. TCRdb took over this immuneACCESS table, retaining in-frame rearrangements with V and J assigned. Such tables are incomplete; in checked studies, under half of the missing clones stem from an unresolved V gene, and the remainder is unexplained. The D gene and trimming were derived from the DNA, and the V and J assignments and clone size from that table. In all, the sample holds around 300,000 clones, and over 75% of those were seen once. The leading ten clones occupy about 2.2% of the sample.

From the cysteine through the phenylalanine, the CDR3 covers 14 amino acids. Of the read, only the CDR3 DNA is kept; its 42 bases are in frame from base 1. From the germline V gene, CDR1 is SGDLS and CDR2 is YYNGEE. V and J are truncated by 1 base and 3 bases respectively, leaving an intervening sequence of 10 bases. Worth noting for this clone: Its antigen specificity is not known. Base qualities are not provided; no much larger clone lies one nucleotide away.

Participants in the prospective study were enrolled through a virtual design, were aged roughly 18 to 100 years, and lived in approximately 24 United States geographic areas. In the prospective study, participants were assigned to cohorts based on the clinical history participants reported in a screening survey and a study questionnaire. For ImmuneRACE Cohort 3, a participant was defined as recovered based on two consecutive negative NP/OP PCR tests, clearance by a healthcare professional, or resolution of symptoms. In the prospective study, whole blood, serum and a nasopharyngeal or oropharyngeal swab were collected from each participant by mobile phlebotomists. Over an approximately 2-month period, participants in the prospective study had the option of providing additional blood draws and questionnaires. Before DNA extraction, prospective study blood samples were shipped either frozen or at room temperature.

Rearrangement joined TRBV9 to TRBJ1-1; TRBD1 is perhaps the D gene, given 5 matching bases. This receptor was obtained from a woman aged 18-29 years who had recovered from COVID-19. The sequencing input was PBMCs or T cells enriched from blood (not recorded which). The CDR3 region has the sequence CASSVSAGHTEAFF. The nucleotides are TGTGCCAGCAGCGTATCTGCAGGGCACACTGAAGCTTTCTTT.